The 8 T cell receptor beta chains given below trace back to one sample, sequenced in a study of regulatory T cells in long-lasting Graves disease. Time point here: newly diagnosed GD, antithyroid drugs for less than 3 months. PBMC RNA was the source of the TCR library. Both iRepertoire HTBI primers and Arm-PCR of CDR3 regions were used to build the TCR beta libraries. TCRdb used MiXCR to reprocess the multiplex PCR reads, holding one entry per CDR3 protein. Among 580,000 or so distinct CDR3 sequences listed, about 16% were seen once. The same sample was also studied in work on T cells in Graves' hyperthyroidism and ophthalmopathy.

The sample in question was peripheral blood mononuclear cells (PBMCs), obtained at new diagnosis, from a patient treated with antithyroid drugs. These receptors all stem from a man aged 18 to 30 with Graves disease.

This clonotype was counted many times. The rearrangement joins TRBV20-1 to TRBJ2-7; 7 bases line up with TRBD2. From germline, CDR1 is DFQATT and CDR2 SNEGSKA (reference sequence). CDR3 size: 15 residues. Trimming took 0 bases from V and 0 from J; bases not matched to a gene: 5. As DNA, the CDR3 is TGCAGTGCTAGAGATCTAGCGGCTAGCTCCTACGAGCAGTACTTC. Translating it yields CSARDLAASSYEQYF.

This clonotype was observed a few times. V and J are TRBV6-1 and TRBJ2-2; the match to TRBD2 covers 7 bases. The CDR3 loop spans 18 amino acids. V lost 5 bases, J lost 0 bases, and 12 bases stayed unmatched. Per the germline V gene, CDR1 is MNHNS and CDR2 is SASEGT. The CDR3 DNA reads as TGTGCCAGCAGTAATACGTTCGCGGGAGCCACGAACACCGGGGAGCTGTTTTTT. This sequence encodes CASSNTFAGATNTGELFF.

This clonotype has at least ten counts. V and J are TRBV12-3 or TRBV12-4 and TRBJ1-1, with a tentative D call TRBD1 (6 bases). V lost 6 bases, J lost 5 bases, and 16 bases lay in between. The length of the CDR3 is 14 residues. The CDR3 DNA sequence: TGTGCCAGCAGCCAAACCAGGGGTTGGACTGAAGCTTTCTTT. Translated, it gives CASSQTRGWTEAFF.

This clonotype was recorded many times. V is TRBV3-1 and J is TRBJ2-3, with 8 bases fitting TRBD2. This CDR3 has 18 amino acids. The V and J ends lost 0 bases and 4 bases, in that order; junction bases with no gene match: 12. Germline V CDR1 and CDR2: LGHDT, YNNKEL (reference sequence). CDR3 sequence: CASSQDSIAGREADTQYF. In DNA form, the CDR3 reads TGTGCCAGCAGCCAAGATTCCATCGCCGGGAGGGAGGCAGATACGCAGTATTTT.

This clonotype appeared many times. CDR3 DNA: TGCAGTGCTAGAGCTGGGACAGGGGGCACTACTGAAGCTTTCTTT. It encodes CSARAGTGGTTEAFF. V is TRBV20-1 and J is TRBJ1-1, with 12 positions matching TRBD1. This CDR3 is 15 amino acids long. The V gene end was trimmed by 1 base and the J gene end by 5 bases; junction bases not matched to a gene: 5. Germline CDR1 reads DFQATT; CDR2 reads SNEGSKA (reference sequence).

In this sample, this clonotype turned up many times. The chain uses TRBV5-1 and TRBJ2-7, with TRBD2 identical over 11 bases. Trimming at V came to 6 bases and at J to 7 bases, leaving 12 bases not matched to a gene. This CDR3 is built from 15 residues. The V gene's germline CDR1 is SGHRS and CDR2 YFSETQ. For the CDR3, the DNA is TGCGCCAGCACCCGGGTGACTAGCGGGGCTCGAGAGCAGTACTTC. This sequence encodes CASTRVTSGAREQYF.

In its sample, this clonotype was seen many times. This chain uses TRBV7-2 with TRBJ2-3; D uncertain. V lost 1 base and J 4 bases, leaving 15 bases between the germline ends. The CDR3 length is 16 residues. CDR1 and CDR2 from the germline V gene are SGHTA and FQGNSA. CDR3 nucleotide sequence: TGTGCCAGCAGCTTAGACGGTGTCGGATGGGCAGATACGCAGTATTTT. Its protein is CASSLDGVGWADTQYF.

This clonotype showed up many times. V is TRBV7-8 and J is TRBJ2-2; no reliable D call. V lost 4 bases and J 5 bases, leaving 20 bases between the germline ends. The germline gives CDR1 SGHVS, CDR2 FQNEAQ. There are 17 residues in the CDR3. CDR3 residues: CASSYPADFEKTGELFF. DNA of the CDR3: TGTGCCAGCAGCTACCCGGCCGATTTTGAGAAGACCGGGGAGCTGTTTTTT.